The rows below give T cell receptor beta chains drawn from one sample of a study of CD8 T cells in ankylosing spondylitis. MiXCR, applied by TCRdb to the 5' RACE reads, yields one record per CDR3 protein. This sample yields about 130,000 distinct CDR3 sequences, of which approximately 9.7% are seen a single time; 2.5% to 4% belongs to the top ten. The sequenced material came from blood, either unsorted or a sorted T cell fraction (not recorded which). These receptors came from a male donor with ankylosing spondylitis or in good health (not recorded which). CDR3s include the opening cysteine and the closing phenylalanine or tryptophan. The D gene is left open where the match is weak. Clone size appears in some rows only: once, few, many, or a class for an expanded clone.

>TRBD1|TRBJ1-4|TRBV12-3/TRBV12-4|many
TGTGCCAGCAGTTTGGACAGGGGAGATAATGAAAAACTGTTTTTT
CASSLDRGDNEKLFF
>.|TRBJ2-3|TRBV6-6|many
TGTGCCAGCCGCGGGACAGATACGCAGTATTTT
CASRGTDTQYF
>.|TRBJ1-1|TRBV5-1|many
TGCGCCAGCAGCCGAGGACAGACCACTGAAGCTTTCTTT
CASSRGQTTEAFF
>.|TRBJ1-6|TRBV10-3|many
TGTGCCATCAGTGAGTCGGGGTTAAGCTCCTATAATTCACCCCTCCACTTT
CAISESGLSSYNSPLHF
>.|TRBJ2-5|TRBV7-8|many
TGTGCCAGCAGCTTAGCTTATCGGGAGTGGGAGACCCAGTACTTC
CASSLAYREWETQYF
>.|TRBJ2-6|TRBV4-3|many
TGCGCCAGCAGCCAAGACAGGCCTGGGGCCAACGTCCTGACTTTC
CASSQDRPGANVLTF
>.|TRBJ1-1|TRBV7-2|many
TGTGCCAGCAGCTCCGAGCCCTTTCAGGGGACTGAAGCTTTCTTT
CASSSEPFQGTEAFF
>.|TRBJ2-3|TRBV20-1|few
TGCAGTGCTAGAGAGGCTTGGGGCGGCACAGATACGCAGTATTTT
CSAREAWGGTDTQYF
>.|TRBJ2-7|TRBV12-3/TRBV12-4|.
TGTGCCAGCAGTAAGAACGGGGCCTACTACGAGCAGTACTTC
CASSKNGAYYEQYF
>.|TRBJ1-5|TRBV6-5|many
TGTGCCAGCAGTTACAACAGGCAACGGGATCAGCCCCAGCATTTT
CASSYNRQRDQPQHF
>.|TRBJ2-3|TRBV20-1|many
TGCAGTGCTAACGACAGTGCGGGGGATACGCAGTATTTT
CSANDSAGDTQYF
>.|TRBJ2-7|TRBV7-2|few
TGTGCCAGCAGCTTAGAGGCTACCCTCTACGAGCAGTACTTC
CASSLEATLYEQYF
>.|TRBJ1-1|TRBV29-1|many
TGCAGCGTGGCACGAACAGTTATGAACACTGAAGCTTTCTTT
CSVARTVMNTEAFF
>.|TRBJ1-6|TRBV27|few
TGTGCCAGCAGAGCGGACAGCTTGTATTCACCCCTCCACTTT
CASRADSLYSPLHF
>TRBD2|TRBJ2-1|TRBV2|many
TGTGCCAGCAGTGAGGGGAGCGGGAGCTCCTACAATGAGCAGTTCTTC
CASSEGSGSSYNEQFF
>TRBD1|TRBJ1-2|TRBV27|many
TGTGCCAGCGGGAAGGACAGGGGAACCTATGGCTACACCTTC
CASGKDRGTYGYTF
>.|TRBJ1-1|TRBV2|many
TGTGCCAGCAGTGGGTCGTTGGGCACTGAAGCTTTCTTT
CASSGSLGTEAFF
>TRBD2|TRBJ2-1|TRBV18|.
TGTGCCGCTCCGGAAGTAGCGGGTTCGGATGAGCAGTTCTTC
CAAPEVAGSDEQFF
>.|TRBJ2-7|TRBV12-3/TRBV12-4|many
TGTGCCAGCAGTTACCCGACAGACTTCTCCTACGAGCAGTACTTC
CASSYPTDFSYEQYF
>TRBD1|TRBJ2-3|TRBV20-1|many
TGCAGTGCTAGTTGGGACAGACCTTTAGGAGATACGCAGTATTTT
CSASWDRPLGDTQYF
>TRBD1|TRBJ1-1|TRBV20-1|.
TGCAGTGTTACAGGGGACACTGAAGCTTTCTTT
CSVTGDTEAFF
>.|TRBJ2-7|TRBV7-2|many
TGTGCCAGCAGCTTAGCGTTACCCTACGAGCAGTACTTC
CASSLALPYEQYF
>TRBD2|TRBJ2-5|TRBV20-1|many
TGCAGTGCTAGCCGTGGACTAGCGTCGTACCAAGAGACCCAGTACTTC
CSASRGLASYQETQYF
>TRBD1|TRBJ2-7|TRBV29-1|.
TGCAGCGGTTTGCTGACAGGGGGTTACGAGCAGTACTTC
CSGLLTGGYEQYF
>TRBD2|TRBJ2-7|TRBV4-3|many
TGCGCCAGCAGTAGGACTAGCGGGAACTACGAGCAGTACTTC
CASSRTSGNYEQYF
>TRBD1|TRBJ2-1|TRBV20-1|many
TGCAGTGCTTACAGGGGGCGAGGCAATGAGCAGTTCTTC
CSAYRGRGNEQFF
>.|TRBJ2-6|TRBV6-5|many
TGTGCCAGCAGTTACCCAGAGTCTGGGGCCAACGTCCTGACTTTC
CASSYPESGANVLTF
>.|TRBJ1-2|TRBV3-1|.
TGTGCCAGCAGCGACGAGAGTATCACAGGCTACACCTTC
CASSDESITGYTF
>.|TRBJ2-7|TRBV5-1|many
TGCGCCAGCAGCGCGGGACAGCGATACGAGCAGTACTTC
CASSAGQRYEQYF
>.|TRBJ2-3|TRBV9|many
TGTGCCAGCAGCGTAGCGGGAGCAGGTGCAGATACGCAGTATTTT
CASSVAGAGADTQYF
>.|TRBJ1-4|TRBV20-1|many
TGCAGTGCCCGGCTTCTAGACGGTGAAAAACTGTTTTTT
CSARLLDGEKLFF
>TRBD2|TRBJ2-5|TRBV10-3|many
TGTGCCATCAGTAGCGGGAGGGCCGGAGAGACCCAGTACTTC
CAISSGRAGETQYF
>TRBD1|TRBJ1-5|TRBV5-1|.
TGCGCCAGCAGCTCGACAGGGGCGAATCAGCCCCAGCATTTT
CASSSTGANQPQHF
>TRBD2|TRBJ2-1|TRBV11-2|many
TGTGCCAGCAGCTTAGTAAGGGGATCGGGGACTAGCGGTTCCTACAATGAGCAGTTCTTC
CASSLVRGSGTSGSYNEQFF
>.|TRBJ2-1|TRBV6-2/TRBV6-3|many
TGTGCCAGCAGTTATGGGGAGGTCCTAGGAGGTGGTGAGCAGTTCTTC
CASSYGEVLGGGEQFF
>TRBD1|TRBJ2-7|TRBV12-3/TRBV12-4|many
TGTGCCAGCAGTCCGGACAGGATTGATGGGCAGTACTTC
CASSPDRIDGQYF
>.|TRBJ2-3|TRBV4-1|many
TGCGCCAGCAGCCAAGTGGGTCTATTGATACGAGATACGCAGTATTTT
CASSQVGLLIRDTQYF
>.|TRBJ2-5|TRBV7-2|many
TGTGCCAGCAGCCCCCACATCGGAGGGCCCCAAGAGACCCAGTACTTC
CASSPHIGGPQETQYF
>TRBD1|TRBJ2-7|TRBV29-1|many
TGCAGCGGCGGGACAGGAGACTACGAGCAGTACTTC
CSGGTGDYEQYF
>.|TRBJ2-1|TRBV11-2|.
TGTGCCAGCAGACCCGGGGGTGGGGTGCTGGGGTCCGGAAGCTCCTACAATGAGCAGTTCTTC
CASRPGGGVLGSGSSYNEQFF
>TRBD2|TRBJ2-7|TRBV7-2|few
TGTGCCAGCAGCTCCACTAGCGGGCCTGACGAGCAGTACTTC
CASSSTSGPDEQYF
>TRBD2|TRBJ2-7|TRBV20-1|.
TGCAGTGCTATGAGGCCGGGACTAGCGGGAGGGGAGTACTTC
CSAMRPGLAGGEYF
>TRBD1|TRBJ1-1|TRBV5-1|.
TGCGCCAGCAGCTTGGGCCCCGGGACAGGAAACACTGAAGCTTTCTTT
CASSLGPGTGNTEAFF
>TRBD1|TRBJ1-5|TRBV12-3/TRBV12-4|many
TGTGCCAGCAAAGAACAGGGGGCGGTTCAGCCCCAGCATTTT
CASKEQGAVQPQHF
>.|TRBJ2-7|TRBV18|many
TGTGCCAGCTCACCAGAGTACACGACCTACGAGCAGTACTTC
CASSPEYTTYEQYF
>.|TRBJ1-5|TRBV18|many
TGTGCCAGCTCACCTACAGATAGCAATCAGCCCCAGCATTTT
CASSPTDSNQPQHF
>TRBD1|TRBJ2-1|TRBV20-1|many
TGCAGTGCTTCAAGGGACAGTTATAGCAATGAGCAGTTCTTC
CSASRDSYSNEQFF
>TRBD2|TRBJ2-1|TRBV29-1|many
TGCAGCGTTAAAGGGACTAGCGGAGGCTCCTACAATGAGCAGTTCTTC
CSVKGTSGGSYNEQFF
>TRBD2|TRBJ2-5|TRBV7-8|many
TGTGCCAGCAGCCTTAAGAGGACTAGCGGAAGGGAGACCCAGTACTTC
CASSLKRTSGRETQYF
>TRBD2|TRBJ2-1|TRBV7-2|few
TGTGCCAGCAGCTCATATAGCGGGAGGCACACCTACAATGAGCAGTTCTTC
CASSSYSGRHTYNEQFF
>.|TRBJ2-5|TRBV20-1|many
TGCAGTGCTAGTGATTACGGAGATTCGACCCAGTACTTC
CSASDYGDSTQYF
>.|TRBJ2-7|TRBV20-1|many
TGCAGTGCGCGTCTATTTAGACTAGGCAATTCCTACGATCAGTACTTC
CSARLFRLGNSYDQYF
>.|TRBJ2-2|TRBV29-1|many
TGCAGCGTTGACGGGGTGGACGGTTATAACACCGGGGAGCTGTTTTTT
CSVDGVDGYNTGELFF
>.|TRBJ2-1|TRBV5-1|many
TGCGCCAGCAGCTTCCAGGGAGTTAGCAATGAGCAGTTCTTC
CASSFQGVSNEQFF
>TRBD2|TRBJ2-2|TRBV5-1|many
TGCGCCAGCAGCCAGACTAGCGGGACCCAATCCGGGGAGCTGTTTTTT
CASSQTSGTQSGELFF
>.|TRBJ1-2|TRBV7-9|.
TGTGCCAGCAGCCCCGGGGGGTTCTATGGCTACACCTTC
CASSPGGFYGYTF